This T cell receptor beta chain stems from a study of T cell responses to AZD1222 COVID-19 vaccine. Comments on this clone: What it recognizes is unknown.

CDR1 and CDR2 (germline): MDHEN, SYDVKM. V gave up 5 bases and J gave up 0 bases, with 17 bases separating them. The CDR3 runs to 17 residues. Sequencing was performed with immunoSEQ multiplex PCR; in TCRdb, only in-frame clones are kept and a portion is missing. The repertoire has 190,000 or so clones, roughly nine tenths of them found once; the top ten carry 3.4%. Overall study findings and caveats: Samples come after the peak T cell response, not at day 14.

The chain is built from TRBV28 and TRBJ1-5, with a possible D match to TRBD1 (5 bases). Specimen: peripheral blood, collected 28 days after the second AZD1222 dose. This clonotype was sampled from an adult who received the AZD1222 COVID-19 vaccine. The CDR3 loop reads CASSLAGGADSNQPQHF. CDR3 DNA: TGTGCCAGCAGTCTCGCGGGGGGAGCCGATAGCAATCAGCCCCAGCATTTT. The complete variable domain, with remaining parts taken from reference TRBV28 and TRBJ1-5, reads DVKVTQSSRYLVKRTGEKVFLECVQDMDHENMFWYRQDPGLGLRLIYFSYDVKMKEKGDIPEGYSVSREKKERFSLILESASTNQTSMYLCASSLAGGADSNQPQHFGDGTRLSIL.